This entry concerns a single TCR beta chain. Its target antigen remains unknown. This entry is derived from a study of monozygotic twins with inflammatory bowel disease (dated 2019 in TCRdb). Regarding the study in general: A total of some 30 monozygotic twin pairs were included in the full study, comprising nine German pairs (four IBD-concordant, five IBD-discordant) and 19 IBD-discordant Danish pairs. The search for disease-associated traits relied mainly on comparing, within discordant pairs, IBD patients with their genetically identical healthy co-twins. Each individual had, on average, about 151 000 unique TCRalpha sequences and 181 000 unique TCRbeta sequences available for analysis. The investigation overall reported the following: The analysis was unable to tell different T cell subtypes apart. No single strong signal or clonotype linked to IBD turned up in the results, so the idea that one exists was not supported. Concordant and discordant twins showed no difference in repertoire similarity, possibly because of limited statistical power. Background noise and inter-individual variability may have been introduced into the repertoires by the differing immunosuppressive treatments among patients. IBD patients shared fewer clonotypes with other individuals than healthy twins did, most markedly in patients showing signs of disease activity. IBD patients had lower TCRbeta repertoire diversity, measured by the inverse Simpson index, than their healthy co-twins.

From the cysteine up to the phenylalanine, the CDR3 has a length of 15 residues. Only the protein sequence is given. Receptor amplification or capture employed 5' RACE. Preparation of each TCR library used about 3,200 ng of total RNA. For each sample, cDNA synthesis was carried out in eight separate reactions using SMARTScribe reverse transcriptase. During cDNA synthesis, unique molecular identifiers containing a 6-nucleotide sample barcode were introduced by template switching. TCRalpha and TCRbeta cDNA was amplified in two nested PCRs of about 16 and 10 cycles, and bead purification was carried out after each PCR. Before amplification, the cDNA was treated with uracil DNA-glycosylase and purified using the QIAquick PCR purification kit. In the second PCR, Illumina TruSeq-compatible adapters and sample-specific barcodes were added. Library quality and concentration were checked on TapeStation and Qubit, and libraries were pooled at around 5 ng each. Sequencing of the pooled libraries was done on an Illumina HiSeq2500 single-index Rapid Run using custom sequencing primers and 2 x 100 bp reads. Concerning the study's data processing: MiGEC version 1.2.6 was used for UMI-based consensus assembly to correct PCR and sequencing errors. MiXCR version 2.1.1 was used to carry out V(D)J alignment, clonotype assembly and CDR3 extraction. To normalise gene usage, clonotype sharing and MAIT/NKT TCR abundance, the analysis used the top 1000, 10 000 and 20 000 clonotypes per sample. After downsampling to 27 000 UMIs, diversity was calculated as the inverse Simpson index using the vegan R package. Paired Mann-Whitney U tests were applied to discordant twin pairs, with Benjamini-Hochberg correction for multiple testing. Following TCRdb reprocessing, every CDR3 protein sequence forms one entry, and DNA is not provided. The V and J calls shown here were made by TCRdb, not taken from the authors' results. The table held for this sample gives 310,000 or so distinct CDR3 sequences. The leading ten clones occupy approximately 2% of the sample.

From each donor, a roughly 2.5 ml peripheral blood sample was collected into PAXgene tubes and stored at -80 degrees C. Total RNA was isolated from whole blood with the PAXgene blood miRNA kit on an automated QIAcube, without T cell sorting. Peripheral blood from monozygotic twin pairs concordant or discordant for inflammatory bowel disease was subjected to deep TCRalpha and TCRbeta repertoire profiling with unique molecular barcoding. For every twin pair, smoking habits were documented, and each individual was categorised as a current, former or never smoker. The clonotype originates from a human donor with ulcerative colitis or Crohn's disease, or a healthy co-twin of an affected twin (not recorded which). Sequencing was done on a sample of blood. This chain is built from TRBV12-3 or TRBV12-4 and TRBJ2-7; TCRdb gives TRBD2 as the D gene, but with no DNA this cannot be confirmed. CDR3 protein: CASSSPGTSRFEQYF.